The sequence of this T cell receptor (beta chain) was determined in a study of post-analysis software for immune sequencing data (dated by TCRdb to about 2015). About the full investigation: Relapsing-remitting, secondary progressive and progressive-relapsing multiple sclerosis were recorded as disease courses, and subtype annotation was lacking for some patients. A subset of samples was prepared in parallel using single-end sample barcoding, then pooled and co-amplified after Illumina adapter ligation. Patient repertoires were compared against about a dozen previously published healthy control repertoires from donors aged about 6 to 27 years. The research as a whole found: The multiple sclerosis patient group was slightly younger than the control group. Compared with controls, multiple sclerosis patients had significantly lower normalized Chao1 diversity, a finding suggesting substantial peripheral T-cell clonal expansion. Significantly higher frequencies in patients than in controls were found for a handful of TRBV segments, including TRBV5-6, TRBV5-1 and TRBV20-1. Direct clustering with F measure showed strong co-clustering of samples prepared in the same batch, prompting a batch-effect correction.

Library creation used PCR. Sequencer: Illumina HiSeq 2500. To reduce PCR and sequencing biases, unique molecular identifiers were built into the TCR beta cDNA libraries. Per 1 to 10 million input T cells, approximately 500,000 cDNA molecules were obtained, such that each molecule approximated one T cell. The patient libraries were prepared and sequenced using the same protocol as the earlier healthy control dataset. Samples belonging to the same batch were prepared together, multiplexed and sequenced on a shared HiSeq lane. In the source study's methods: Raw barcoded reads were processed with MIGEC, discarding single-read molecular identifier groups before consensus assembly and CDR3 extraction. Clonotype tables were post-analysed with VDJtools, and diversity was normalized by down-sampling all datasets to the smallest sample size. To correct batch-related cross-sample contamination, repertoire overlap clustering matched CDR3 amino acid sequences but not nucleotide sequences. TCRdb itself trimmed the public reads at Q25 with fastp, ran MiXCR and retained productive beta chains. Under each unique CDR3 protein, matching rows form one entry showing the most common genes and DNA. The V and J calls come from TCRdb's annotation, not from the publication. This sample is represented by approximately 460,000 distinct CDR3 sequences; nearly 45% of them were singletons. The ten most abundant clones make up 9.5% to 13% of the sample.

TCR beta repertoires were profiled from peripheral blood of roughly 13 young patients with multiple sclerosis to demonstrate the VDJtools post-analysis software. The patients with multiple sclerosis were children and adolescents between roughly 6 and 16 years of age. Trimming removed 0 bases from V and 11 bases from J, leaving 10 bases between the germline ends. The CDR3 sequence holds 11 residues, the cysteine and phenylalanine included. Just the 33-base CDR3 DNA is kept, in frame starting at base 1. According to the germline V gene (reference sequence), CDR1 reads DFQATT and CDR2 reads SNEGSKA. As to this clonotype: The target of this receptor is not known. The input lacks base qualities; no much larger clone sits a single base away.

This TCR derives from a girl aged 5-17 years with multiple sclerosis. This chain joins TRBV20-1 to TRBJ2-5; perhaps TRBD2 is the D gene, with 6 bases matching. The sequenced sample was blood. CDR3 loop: CSARDSGVQYF. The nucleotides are TGCAGTGCTAGAGATAGCGGCGTGCAGTACTTC.